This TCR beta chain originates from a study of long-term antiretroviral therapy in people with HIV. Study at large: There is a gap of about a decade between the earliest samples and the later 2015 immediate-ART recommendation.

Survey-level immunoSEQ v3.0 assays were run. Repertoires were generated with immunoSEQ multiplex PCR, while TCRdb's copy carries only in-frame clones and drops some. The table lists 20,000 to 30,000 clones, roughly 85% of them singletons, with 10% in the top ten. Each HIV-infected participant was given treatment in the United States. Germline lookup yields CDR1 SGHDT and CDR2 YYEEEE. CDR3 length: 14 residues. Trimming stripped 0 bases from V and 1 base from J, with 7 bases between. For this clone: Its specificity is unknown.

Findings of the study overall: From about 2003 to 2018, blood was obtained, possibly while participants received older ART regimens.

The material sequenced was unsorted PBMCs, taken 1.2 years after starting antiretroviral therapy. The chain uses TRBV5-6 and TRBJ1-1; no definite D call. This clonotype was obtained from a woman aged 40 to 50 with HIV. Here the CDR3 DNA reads TGTGCCAGCAGCTTGGTGCAGCGGAACACTGAAGCTTTCTTT. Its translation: CASSLVQRNTEAFF.